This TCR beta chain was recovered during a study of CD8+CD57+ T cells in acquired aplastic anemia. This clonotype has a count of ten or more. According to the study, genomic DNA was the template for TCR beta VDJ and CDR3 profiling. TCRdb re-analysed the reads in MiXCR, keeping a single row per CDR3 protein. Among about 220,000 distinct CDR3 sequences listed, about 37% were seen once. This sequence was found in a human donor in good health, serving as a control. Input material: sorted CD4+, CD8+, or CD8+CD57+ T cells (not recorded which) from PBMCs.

CDR3 region: CASSTSLAASRALHF. Written as DNA, the CDR3 is TGTGCCAGTAGTACGTCGTTGGCAGCGAGTAGGGCCCTCCACTTT. This chain connects TRBV19 to TRBJ1-6; D gene unclear. This CDR3 is 15 amino acids long. Trimming removed 4 bases from V and 14 bases from J, with 21 bases in between. Germline V gene data show CDR1 as LNHDA and CDR2 as SQIVND (reference sequence).